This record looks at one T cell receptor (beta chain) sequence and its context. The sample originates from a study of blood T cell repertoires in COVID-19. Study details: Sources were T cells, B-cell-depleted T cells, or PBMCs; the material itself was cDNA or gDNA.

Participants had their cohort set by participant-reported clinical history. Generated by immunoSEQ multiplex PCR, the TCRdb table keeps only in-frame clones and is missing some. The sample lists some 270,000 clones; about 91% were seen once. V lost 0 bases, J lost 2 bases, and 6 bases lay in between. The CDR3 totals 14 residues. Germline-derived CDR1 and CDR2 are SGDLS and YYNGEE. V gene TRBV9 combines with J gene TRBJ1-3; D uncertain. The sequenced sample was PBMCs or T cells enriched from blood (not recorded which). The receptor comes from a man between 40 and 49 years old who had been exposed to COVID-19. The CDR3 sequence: CASSVARTGNTIYF. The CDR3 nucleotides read TGTGCCAGCAGCGTAGCGCGGACTGGAAACACCATATATTTT.